The 28 T cell receptor beta chains below were found in one sample sequenced in a study of blood T cell repertoires in COVID-19. TCRdb keeps only in-frame clones here, not all; method: immunoSEQ multiplex PCR. This table holds roughly 200,000 clones, over 75% found once. Input material: peripheral blood. The receptors stem from a woman in her thirties or forties who had recovered from COVID-19.

The V and J genes are TRBV7-9 and TRBJ2-7; TRBD1 might be the D (6 bases). This CDR3 is built from 13 residues. The V and J ends lost 8 bases and 3 bases respectively, with 14 bases between them. Germline V gene sequence: CDR1 SEHNR, CDR2 FQNEAQ (reference sequence). The CDR3 sequence: CASGQTLSYEQYF. CDR3 nucleotide sequence: TGTGCCAGCGGACAGACACTTAGCTACGAGCAGTACTTC.

The V call is TRBV6-5, the J call TRBJ2-7; 7 positions agree with TRBD2. The length of the CDR3 is 15 residues. J was trimmed by 5 bases and V by 6 bases; bases with no gene match: 13. Germline assignment: CDR1 MNHEY and CDR2 SVGAGI. For the CDR3, the DNA is TGTGCCAGCAGACTCTACTATACTAGCGAACACGAGCAGTACTTC. Translation gives CASRLYYTSEHEQYF.

V is TRBV6-1 and J is TRBJ1-5; possibly TRBD1 for D (6 bases). The CDR3 runs to 18 residues. The V end was cut by 0 bases, the J end by 6 bases, with 21 bases between. Germline loops: CDR1 MNHNS, CDR2 SASEGT. In nucleotides, the CDR3 is TGTGCCAGCAGTGAAGCGCTCCAGGGGACAACGCCCCGTCAGCCCCAGCATTTT. It specifies CASSEALQGTTPRQPQHF.

The chain recombines TRBV4-1 with TRBJ2-6; 8 bases are a match to TRBD1. CDR3 length: 16 amino acids. Germline V gives CDR1 MGHRA, CDR2 YSYEKL. V shed 4 bases and J 0 bases; nucleotides not matched to a gene: 2. This chain's CDR3 is CASSLDRGSGANVLTF. The CDR3 region has the DNA TGCGCCAGCAGCCTTGACAGGGGCTCTGGGGCCAACGTCCTGACTTTC.

This clone was observed a single time. This chain links TRBV7-9 with TRBJ2-6; 8 bases line up with TRBD1. In germline, CDR1 is SEHNR, CDR2 FQNEAQ (reference sequence). J lost 4 bases, V lost 5 bases, and 13 bases had no gene match. CDR3 length: 18 amino acids. The CDR3 loop is CASSARTGILFGANVLTF. In nucleotides, the CDR3 is TGTGCCAGCAGCGCCCGGACAGGGATCCTTTTCGGGGCCAACGTCCTGACTTTC.

The chain carries TRBV7-2 and TRBJ2-1, with D possibly matching TRBD2 (5 bases). The CDR3 length is 14 residues. Trimming left V 2 bases short and J 6 bases short, with 11 bases between. Germline CDR1 reads SGHTA; CDR2 reads FQGNSA. The CDR3 region is CASSLSFGGNEQFF. The CDR3 DNA reads as TGTGCCAGCAGCTTAAGTTTTGGAGGCAATGAGCAGTTCTTC.

The CDR3 sequence: CASSQPGLGSGETQYF. CDR3 DNA: TGTGCCAGCAGCCAGCCCGGACTCGGTAGCGGGGAGACCCAGTACTTC. The chain combines TRBV3-1 (or the pseudogene TRBV3-2) with TRBJ2-5, with TRBD2 identical over 7 bases. Per the germline V gene, CDR1 is LGHDT and CDR2 is YNNKEL (reference sequence). V lost 3 bases to trimming and J lost 5 bases; unmatched junction nucleotides: 12. CDR3 size: 16 residues.

The chain is built from TRBV7-2 and TRBJ2-3, with 9 bases identical to TRBD2. The CDR3 length is 15 residues. Per the germline V gene, CDR1 is SGHTA and CDR2 is FQGNSA. The ends lost 1 base at V and 6 bases at J; junction bases unmatched: 5. The CDR3 DNA is TGTGCCAGCAGCTTAGAGACTAGCGGTTGGGATACGCAGTATTTT. Encoded protein: CASSLETSGWDTQYF.

This chain joins TRBV28 and TRBJ1-5, with 7 bases that match TRBD1. Germline CDR1 is MDHEN and CDR2 is SYDVKM. The CDR3 is 16 amino acids. J lost 0 bases, V lost 5 bases, and 7 bases had no gene match. The CDR3 loop is CASSRQGTYSNQPQHF. DNA of the CDR3: TGTGCCAGCAGTAGACAGGGAACCTATAGCAATCAGCCCCAGCATTTT.

This clone was detected only once. The genes are TRBV6-2 or TRBV6-3 and TRBJ2-1, with 8 positions matching TRBD2. Germline CDR1 MNHEY, CDR2 SVGEGT. With V trimmed by 4 bases and J by 8 bases, 13 bases remained unmatched. The CDR3 consists of 16 residues. CDR3 sequence reads: CASSWTREGLSDEQFF. The DNA for the CDR3 is TGTGCCAGCAGTTGGACCCGGGAGGGTCTATCGGATGAGCAGTTCTTC.

J is TRBJ2-1 and V is TRBV7-6; TRBD2 is a possible D gene (5 bases). V lost 0 bases and J lost 16, with 16 bases in between. CDR1 is SGHVS and CDR2 is FNYEAQ in the germline V gene. The CDR3 is 13 amino acids. The chain's CDR3 is CASSLASRGSIFF. The CDR3 coding sequence is TGTGCCAGCAGCTTAGCCTCTCGGGGTTCGATTTTCTTC.

The table lists this clone with a count of one. This chain connects TRBV28 to TRBJ2-3, with 9 positions matching TRBD2. With 7 bases clipped from V and 0 bases from J, the junction kept 8 bases outside the gene matches. The germline CDR1 and CDR2 sequences are MDHEN and SYDVKM. The CDR3 has 16 residues. CDR3 residues: CASTGLAGQSTDTQYF. CDR3 nucleotide sequence: TGTGCCAGCACTGGGCTAGCGGGACAAAGCACAGATACGCAGTATTTT.

This chain links TRBV11-2 with TRBJ1-2, with 9 bases fitting TRBD1. Germline V lookup: CDR1 SGHAT, CDR2 FQNNGV. CDR3 length equals 14 residues. J was trimmed by 8 bases and V by 1 base; bases with no gene match: 5. Written as DNA, the CDR3 is TGTGCCAGCAGCTTAGGGGACAGGGAATCGGGCTACACCTTC. It translates to CASSLGDRESGYTF.

The V and J genes are TRBV5-6 and TRBJ1-4; D call uncertain. The germline V and J ends were trimmed by 3 bases and 5 bases, with 5 bases remaining between them. CDR1 is SGHDT and CDR2 is YYEEEE in the germline V gene. The CDR3 runs 12 residues. The CDR3 here is CASSSGNEKLFF. The CDR3 coding sequence is TGTGCCAGCAGCTCGGGGAATGAAAAACTGTTTTTT.

The V gene is TRBV3-1 (or the pseudogene TRBV3-2), the J gene TRBJ2-2; a weak D match, TRBD1 (6 bases). Trimming took 5 bases from V and 6 from J, leaving 10 bases between them. Germline values: CDR1 LGHDT, CDR2 YNNKEL (reference sequence). This CDR3 is built from 13 residues. CDR3 sequence (DNA): TGTGCCAGCAGCGTCAGGGGATCCGGGGAGCTGTTTTTT. Its protein product is CASSVRGSGELFF.

V usage is TRBV6-6 and J usage is TRBJ1-1; D is unresolved. Per germline, CDR1 MNHNY and CDR2 SVGAGI (reference sequence). The CDR3 spans 15 residues. With 6 bases removed from V and 3 bases from J, the gap between germline ends came to 17 bases. The DNA of the CDR3 is TGTGCCAGCAGATTCTCCGACCCTCAGGACACTGAAGCTTTCTTT. Amino acid sequence: CASRFSDPQDTEAFF.

In nucleotides, the CDR3 is TGTGCCAGCAACTGGGGGGTCGGAGCCGGTGGAGAGACCCAGTACTTC. Residues: CASNWGVGAGGETQYF. The gene calls are TRBV28 and TRBJ2-5, with D possibly matching TRBD2 (6 bases). Germline V CDR1 and CDR2: MDHEN, SYDVKM. Trimming took 7 bases from V and 4 from J, leaving 22 bases between them. There are 16 residues in the CDR3.

The rearrangement uses TRBV18 and TRBJ2-2, with TRBD1 identical over 10 bases. With V trimmed by 0 bases and J by 5 bases, 3 bases remained unmatched. Germline V gene sequence: CDR1 KGHSH, CDR2 LQKENI. The CDR3 spans 16 residues. The CDR3 sequence: CASSPPTGQGTGELFF. In DNA, the CDR3 is TGTGCCAGCTCACCACCGACGGGACAGGGGACCGGGGAGCTGTTTTTT.

This chain connects TRBV7-2 to TRBJ2-3; 8 positions match TRBD2. The CDR3 is made up of 16 amino acids. Germline values: CDR1 SGHTA, CDR2 FQGNSA. V was clipped by 4 bases and J by 2 bases; unmatched bases: 8. The CDR3 bases are TGTGCCAGCAGCTCCGAAGGAGCGGGGGTCACAGATACGCAGTATTTT. This translates into CASSSEGAGVTDTQYF. The full variable domain, its missing parts supplied by reference TRBV7-2 and TRBJ2-3, is GAGVSQSPSNKVTEKGKDVELRCDPISGHTALYWYRQSLGQGLEFLIYFQGNSAPDKSGLPSDRFSAERTGGSVSTLTIQRTQQEDSAVYLCASSSEGAGVTDTQYFGPGTRLTVL.

V usage is TRBV24-1 and J usage is TRBJ1-5; D ambiguous. Trimming stripped 2 bases from V and 0 bases from J, with 7 bases between. In germline, CDR1 is KGHDR, CDR2 SFDVKD. The CDR3 loop spans 15 amino acids. In DNA, the CDR3 is TGTGCCACCAGTGATTCACGGTATAGCAATCAGCCCCAGCATTTT. Translated: CATSDSRYSNQPQHF.

This chain uses TRBV5-3 with TRBJ1-5; 7 bases line up with TRBD1. TRBV5-3 carries the ORF label, with uncertain function. This CDR3 region has 16 residues. Trimming took 4 bases from V and 0 from J; bases not matched to a gene: 7. The CDR3 DNA follows: TGTGCCAGAAGCGAACCGGGACAGAATAGCAATCAGCCCCAGCATTTT. It yields the protein CARSEPGQNSNQPQHF.

The gene calls are TRBV7-9 and TRBJ2-1; 7 bases are a match to TRBD1. V was clipped by 3 bases and J by 6 bases; unmatched bases: 5. The CDR3 is 14 residues long. Germline loops: CDR1 SEHNR, CDR2 FQNEAQ (reference sequence). The CDR3 here is CASSFTGVLNEQFF. CDR3 coding DNA: TGTGCCAGCAGCTTCACAGGGGTTCTCAATGAGCAGTTCTTC.

V is TRBV11-2 and J is TRBJ2-2; D may be TRBD1 (5 bases). The CDR3 has 14 residues. CDR1 is SGHAT, CDR2 FQNNGV, per germline. V dropped 1 base and J dropped 6 bases, with 9 bases sitting between them. In DNA form, the CDR3 reads TGTGCCAGCAGCTTAGTCAGGGCCCCCGGGGAGCTGTTTTTT. It encodes CASSLVRAPGELFF.

This chain uses TRBV18 with TRBJ1-1, with unresolved D. The CDR3 is made up of 15 amino acids. V lost 3 bases and J 2 bases, leaving 13 bases between the germline ends. The V gene's germline CDR1 is KGHSH and CDR2 LQKENI. CDR3 in amino acids: CASSPVSSINTEAFF. DNA for the CDR3: TGTGCCAGCTCACCGGTATCCAGTATCAACACTGAAGCTTTCTTT. The full variable domain, its missing parts supplied by reference TRBV18 and TRBJ1-1, is NAGVMQNPRHLVRRRGQEARLRCSPMKGHSHVYWYRQLPEEGLKFMVYLQKENIIDESGMPKERFSAEFPKEGPSILRIQQVVRGDSAAYFCASSPVSSINTEAFFGQGTRLTVV.

This sequence joins TRBV7-9 and TRBJ2-1; D is possibly TRBD1 (5 bases). CDR1 is SEHNR and CDR2 is FQNEAQ in the germline V gene (reference sequence). CDR3 length equals 12 residues. V lost 5 bases to trimming and J lost 9 bases, with 11 bases between them. The CDR3 loop reads CASSRRRGEQFF. The CDR3 DNA reads TGTGCCAGCAGCCGGAGAAGGGGTGAGCAGTTCTTC.

The rearrangement links TRBV15 to TRBJ2-2; the D gene is possibly TRBD1 (5 bases). With 0 bases removed from V and 11 bases from J, the gap between germline ends came to 10 bases. The CDR3 contains 13 residues. Germline CDR1 and CDR2: LNHNV and YYDKDF (reference sequence). DNA for the CDR3: TGTGCCACCAGCAGAGATAAGGGGCGAGAGCTGTTTTTT. As protein: CATSRDKGRELFF.

This sequence joins TRBV2 and TRBJ2-1; TRBD2 matches 8 bases. After removal of 7 bases from V and 7 bases from J, the junction contained 12 bases not matched to a gene. Germline CDR1 and CDR2: SNHLY and FYNNEI. This CDR3 is 15 amino acids long. In nucleotides, the CDR3 is TGTGCCAGCACCCCTCCACCCGGGAGGGTAAATGAGCAGTTCTTC. Translation: CASTPPPGRVNEQFF.

The count of this clone is one. The chain uses TRBV7-2 and TRBJ2-5; 7 bases match TRBD1. V trimming: 2 bases; J trimming: 2 bases; junction bases outside the gene matches: 11. The germline gives CDR1 SGHTA, CDR2 FQGNSA. This CDR3 contains 17 residues. CDR3 loop: CASSLSFPAGGQETQYF. DNA of the CDR3: TGTGCCAGCAGCTTAAGCTTCCCCGCAGGGGGTCAAGAGACCCAGTACTTC.